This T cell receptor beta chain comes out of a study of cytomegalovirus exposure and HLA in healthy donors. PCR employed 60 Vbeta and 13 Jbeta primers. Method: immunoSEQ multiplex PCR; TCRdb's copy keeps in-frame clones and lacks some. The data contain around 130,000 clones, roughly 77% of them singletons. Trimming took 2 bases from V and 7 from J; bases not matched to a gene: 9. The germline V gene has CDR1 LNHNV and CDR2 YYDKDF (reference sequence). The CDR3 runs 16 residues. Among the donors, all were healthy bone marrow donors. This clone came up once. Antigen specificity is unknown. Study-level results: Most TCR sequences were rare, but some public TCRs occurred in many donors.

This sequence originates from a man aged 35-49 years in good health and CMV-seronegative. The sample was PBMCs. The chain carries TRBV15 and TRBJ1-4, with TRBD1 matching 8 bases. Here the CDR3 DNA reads TGTGCCACCAGCAGACCCGGACAGGGCGGTAGTGAAAAACTGTTTTTT. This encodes CATSRPGQGGSEKLFF.